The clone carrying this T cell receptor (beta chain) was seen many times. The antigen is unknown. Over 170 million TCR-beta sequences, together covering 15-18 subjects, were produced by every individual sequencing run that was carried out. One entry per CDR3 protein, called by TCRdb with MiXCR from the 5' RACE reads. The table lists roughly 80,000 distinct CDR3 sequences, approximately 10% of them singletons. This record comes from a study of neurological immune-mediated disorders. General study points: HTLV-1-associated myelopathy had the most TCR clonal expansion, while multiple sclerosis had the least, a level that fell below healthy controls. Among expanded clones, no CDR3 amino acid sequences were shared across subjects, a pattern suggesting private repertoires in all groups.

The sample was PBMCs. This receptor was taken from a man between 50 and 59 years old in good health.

The CDR3 DNA is TGTGCCAGCAGCCAAGTCCTGGGACAGGGGGCGGACATTCAGTACTTC. As protein: CASSQVLGQGADIQYF. The J gene is TRBJ2-4, the V gene TRBV14, with TRBD1 matching over 12 bases. CDR1 and CDR2 from the germline V gene are SGHDN and FVKESK. Germline trimming cut 1 base from V and 8 bases from J; bases unmatched to any gene: 6. This CDR3 has 16 amino acids.